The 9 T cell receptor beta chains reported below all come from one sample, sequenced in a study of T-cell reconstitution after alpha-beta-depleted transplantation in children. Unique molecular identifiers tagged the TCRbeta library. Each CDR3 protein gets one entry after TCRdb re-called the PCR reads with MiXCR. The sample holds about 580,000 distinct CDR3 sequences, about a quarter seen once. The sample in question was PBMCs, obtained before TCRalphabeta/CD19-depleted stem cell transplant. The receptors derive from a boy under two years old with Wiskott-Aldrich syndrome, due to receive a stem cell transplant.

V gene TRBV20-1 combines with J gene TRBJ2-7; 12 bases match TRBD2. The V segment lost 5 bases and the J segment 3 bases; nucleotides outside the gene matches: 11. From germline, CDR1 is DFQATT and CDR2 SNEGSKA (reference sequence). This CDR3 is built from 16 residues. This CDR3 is CSAAHPRLAGDYEQYF. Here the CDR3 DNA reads TGCAGTGCTGCCCATCCCAGACTAGCGGGGGACTACGAGCAGTACTTC.

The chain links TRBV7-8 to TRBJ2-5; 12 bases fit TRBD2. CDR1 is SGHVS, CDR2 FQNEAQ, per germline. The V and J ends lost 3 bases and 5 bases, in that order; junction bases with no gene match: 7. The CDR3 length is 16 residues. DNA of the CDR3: TGTGCCAGCAGCTTCGCTAGCGGGAGGGCCGGGGAGACCCAGTACTTC. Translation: CASSFASGRAGETQYF.

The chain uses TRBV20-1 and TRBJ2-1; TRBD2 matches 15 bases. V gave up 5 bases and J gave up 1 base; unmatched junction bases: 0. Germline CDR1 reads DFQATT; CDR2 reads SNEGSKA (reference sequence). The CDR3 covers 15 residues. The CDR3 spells CSAGTSGRSYNEQFF. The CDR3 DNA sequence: TGCAGTGCTGGGACTAGCGGGAGGTCCTACAATGAGCAGTTCTTC.

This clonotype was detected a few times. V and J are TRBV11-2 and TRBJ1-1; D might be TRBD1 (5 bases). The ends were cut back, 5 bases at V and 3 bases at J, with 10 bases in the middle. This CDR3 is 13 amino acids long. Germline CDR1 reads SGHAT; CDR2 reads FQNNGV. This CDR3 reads CASSPRTYTEAFF. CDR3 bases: TGTGCCAGCAGCCCTCGGACATACACTGAAGCTTTCTTT.

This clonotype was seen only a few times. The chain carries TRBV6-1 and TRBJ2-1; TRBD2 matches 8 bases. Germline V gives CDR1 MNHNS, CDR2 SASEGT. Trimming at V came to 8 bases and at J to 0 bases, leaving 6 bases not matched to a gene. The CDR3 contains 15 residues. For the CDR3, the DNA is TGTGCCAGCCAACGGGAGGGGAGCTCCTACAATGAGCAGTTCTTC. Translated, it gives CASQREGSSYNEQFF.

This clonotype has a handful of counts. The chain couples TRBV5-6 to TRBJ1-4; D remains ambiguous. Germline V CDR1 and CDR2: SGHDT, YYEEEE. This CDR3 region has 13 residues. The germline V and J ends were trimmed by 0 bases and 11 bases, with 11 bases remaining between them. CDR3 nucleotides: TGTGCCAGCAGCTTGGATCGGGTAGGGAAACTGTTTTTT. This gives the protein CASSLDRVGKLFF.

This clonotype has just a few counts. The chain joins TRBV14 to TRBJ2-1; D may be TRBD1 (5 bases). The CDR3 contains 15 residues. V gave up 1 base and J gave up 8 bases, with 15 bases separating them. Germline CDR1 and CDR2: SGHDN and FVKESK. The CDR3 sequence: CASSQVQGRGDEQFF. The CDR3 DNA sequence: TGTGCCAGCAGCCAAGTCCAGGGAAGGGGCGATGAGCAGTTCTTC.

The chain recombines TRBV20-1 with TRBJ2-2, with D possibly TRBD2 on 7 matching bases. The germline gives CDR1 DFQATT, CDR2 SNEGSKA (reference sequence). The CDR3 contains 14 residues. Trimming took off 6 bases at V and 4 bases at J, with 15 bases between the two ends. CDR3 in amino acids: CSATRGASTGELFF. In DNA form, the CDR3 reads TGCAGTGCGACCCGGGGGGCGAGCACCGGGGAGCTGTTTTTT.

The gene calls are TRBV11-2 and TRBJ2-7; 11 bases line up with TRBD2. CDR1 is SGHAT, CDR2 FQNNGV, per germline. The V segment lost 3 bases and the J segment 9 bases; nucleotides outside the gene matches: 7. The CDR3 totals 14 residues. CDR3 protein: CASSLRLAGGWQYF. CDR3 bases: TGTGCCAGCAGCTTGCGCCTAGCGGGAGGATGGCAGTACTTC.